The T cell receptor (beta chain) described here comes from a study of siplizumab effects on memory and regulatory T cells. Produced via immunoSEQ multiplex PCR; TCRdb's table is partial and in-frame only. The sample has 80,000 to 130,000 clones; around 95% are singletons. Deletions cut 0 bases from V and 3 bases from J, with 10 bases between. The CDR3 is made up of 15 amino acids. Germline assignment: CDR1 SGHKS and CDR2 YYEKEE (reference sequence). The receptor was isolated from a human donor in good health. This chain links TRBV5-5 with TRBJ1-5; D ambiguous. The sample comprised Tregs sorted from blood. Here the CDR3 DNA reads TGTGCCAGCAGCTTGGCAGCAGGCTTCAATCAGCCCCAGCATTTT. Residues: CASSLAAGFNQPQHF.